This T cell receptor beta chain comes out of a study of CD8+ T cells in alopecia areata. The CDR3 loop spans 13 amino acids. Trimming removed 4 bases from V and 4 bases from J; junction bases left unmatched: 3. CDR1 and CDR2 (germline): SQVTM, ANQGSEA. Treatment reported: oral pan-JAK inhibitor, 5-10 mg twice daily. RNA was extracted and reverse transcribed into cDNA as the sequencing template. The repertoire was sequenced with immunoSEQ multiplex PCR; TCRdb's copy has only in-frame clones and lacks some. The sample contains about 220,000 clones, around 57% of which appear only once. As for this clone: The identical CDR3 is also encoded by other nucleotide sequences in the sample.

The sample here was CD4+ T cells sorted from blood, taken at week 4, from a patient treated with tofacitinib. This clonotype originated in a human donor with alopecia areata. The chain links TRBV29-1 to TRBJ1-5; TRBD1 matches 8 bases. Here the CDR3 DNA reads TGCAGCGTTGCGGGACAGGATAATCAGCCCCAGCATTTT. As protein: CSVAGQDNQPQHF. Variable domain in full (rest from reference TRBV29-1 and TRBJ1-5): SAVISQKPSRDICQRGTSLTIQCQVDSQVTMMFWYRQQPGQSLTLIATANQGSEATYESGFVIDKFPISRPNLTFSTLTVSNMSPEDSSIYLCSVAGQDNQPQHFGDGTRLSIL.